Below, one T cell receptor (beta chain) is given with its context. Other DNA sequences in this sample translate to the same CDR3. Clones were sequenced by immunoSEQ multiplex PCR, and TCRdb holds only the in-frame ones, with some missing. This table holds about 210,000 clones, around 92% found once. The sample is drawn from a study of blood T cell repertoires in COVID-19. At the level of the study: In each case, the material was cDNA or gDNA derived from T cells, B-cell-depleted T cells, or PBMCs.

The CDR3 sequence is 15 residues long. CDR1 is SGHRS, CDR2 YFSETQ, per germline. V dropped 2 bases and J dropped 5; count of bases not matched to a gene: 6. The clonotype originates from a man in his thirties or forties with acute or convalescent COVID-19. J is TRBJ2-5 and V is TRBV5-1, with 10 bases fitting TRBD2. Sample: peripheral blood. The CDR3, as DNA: TGCGCCAGCAGCTTCTTGGGACTAGCGTTGGAGACCCAGTACTTC. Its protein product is CASSFLGLALETQYF.